The 22 T cell receptor beta chains in this list originate from one sample, sequenced in a study of cytomegalovirus exposure and HLA in healthy donors. The PCR contained 60 Vbeta and 13 Jbeta primers. Generated by immunoSEQ multiplex PCR, the TCRdb table keeps only in-frame clones and is missing some. The sample has roughly 120,000 clones. The material sequenced was PBMCs. These receptor sequences come from a man between 35 and 55 years old in good health and CMV-seronegative.

The chain has TRBV5-4 and TRBJ2-7; a possible D gene is TRBD1 (6 bases). Trimming removed 4 bases from V and 3 bases from J, with 8 bases in between. CDR1 is SGHNT, CDR2 YYREEE, per germline (reference sequence). The CDR3 spans 12 residues. The CDR3 coding sequence is TGTGCCAGCAGCCGGGACATCTACGAGCAGTACTTC. Its translation is CASSRDIYEQYF.

This sequence joins TRBV5-1 and TRBJ2-7; D possibly corresponds to TRBD2 (6 bases). The CDR3 has 13 residues. The V gene lost 3 bases and the J gene lost 4 bases, with 11 bases spanning the gap. Germline V gives CDR1 SGHRS, CDR2 YFSETQ. The CDR3: CASSSEGGYEQYF. The CDR3 region has the DNA TGCGCCAGCAGCTCGGAGGGTGGTTACGAGCAGTACTTC.

This chain links TRBV10-3 with TRBJ2-3; 7 nucleotides match TRBD1. Germline CDR1 is ENHRY and CDR2 is SYGVKD. The ends lost 8 bases at V and 4 bases at J; junction bases unmatched: 3. The CDR3 covers 12 residues. CDR3 sequence: CAIGRGPDTQYF. The CDR3 nucleotides are TGTGCCATCGGTAGGGGGCCAGATACGCAGTATTTT.

The chain combines TRBV6-4 with TRBJ2-3; 7 bases are a match to TRBD1. Germline CDR1 is MRHNA and CDR2 is SNTAGT. The CDR3 sequence is 14 residues long. The junction had 1 base not matched to a gene; V was cut back by 0 bases and J by 4 bases. The CDR3 DNA reads as TGTGCCAGCAGTGACTCGACAGGGCCAGATACGCAGTATTTT. It translates to CASSDSTGPDTQYF.

The rearrangement uses TRBV30 and TRBJ1-3; D is unclear. CDR3 length equals 15 residues. Germline V gene lookup returns CDR1 GTSNPN and CDR2 SVGIG (reference sequence). Deletions cut 0 bases from V and 0 bases from J, with 9 bases between. Written as DNA, the CDR3 is TGTGCCTGGAGTGTAGCGGGGAGCTCTGGAAACACCATATATTTT. It translates to CAWSVAGSSGNTIYF.

The rearrangement uses TRBV6-1 and TRBJ1-3; D unresolved. Germline-derived CDR1 and CDR2 are MNHNS and SASEGT. Trimming took off 11 bases at V and 0 bases at J, with 11 bases between the two ends. The length of the CDR3 is 13 residues. CDR3 amino acids: CAVLRVSGNTIYF. In nucleotides, the CDR3 is TGTGCCGTCCTAAGAGTCTCTGGAAACACCATATATTTT.

The rearrangement links TRBV28 to TRBJ2-5, with D possibly TRBD2 on 5 matching bases. Trimming stripped 4 bases from V and 2 bases from J, with 17 bases between. Germline loops: CDR1 MDHEN, CDR2 SYDVKM. This CDR3 has 16 amino acids. In nucleotides, the CDR3 is TGTGCCAGCAGTTGGTCCCTAGCTATGCAGCAAGAGACCCAGTACTTC. This encodes CASSWSLAMQQETQYF.

The chain joins TRBV28 to TRBJ1-5, with D possibly being TRBD1 (5 bases). This CDR3 spans 17 amino acids. With 2 bases removed from V and 0 bases from J, the gap between germline ends came to 14 bases. The germline gives CDR1 MDHEN, CDR2 SYDVKM. Here the CDR3 DNA reads TGTGCCAGCAGTTTACAAACAACAGGTTATAGCAATCAGCCCCAGCATTTT. This sequence encodes CASSLQTTGYSNQPQHF. The full variable domain, completed using reference TRBV28 and TRBJ1-5, is DVKVTQSSRYLVKRTGEKVFLECVQDMDHENMFWYRQDPGLGLRLIYFSYDVKMKEKGDIPEGYSVSREKKERFSLILESASTNQTSMYLCASSLQTTGYSNQPQHFGDGTRLSIL.

The chain combines TRBV6-5 with TRBJ2-7, with D maybe TRBD1 (6 bases). With 2 bases removed from V and 0 bases from J, the gap between germline ends came to 11 bases. The CDR3 runs to 15 residues. Germline lookup yields CDR1 MNHEY and CDR2 SVGAGI. CDR3 sequence reads: CASSYAGQSSYEQYF. CDR3 bases: TGTGCCAGCAGTTACGCCGGACAGAGCTCCTACGAGCAGTACTTC.

V gene TRBV4-2 combines with J gene TRBJ1-1; no clear D gene. There are 15 residues in the CDR3. Germline CDR1 and CDR2: LGHNA and YNFKEQ. V lost 4 bases to trimming and J lost 5 bases, with 17 bases between them. CDR3 coding DNA: TGTGCCAGCAGCCCACGCATGGACCGGGAAACTGAAGCTTTCTTT. Translation gives CASSPRMDRETEAFF.

The V call is TRBV19, the J call TRBJ2-5; 7 nucleotides match TRBD2. V gave up 4 bases and J gave up 6 bases; unmatched junction bases: 14. CDR1 is LNHDA, CDR2 SQIVND, per germline (reference sequence). The CDR3 totals 16 residues. Here the CDR3 reads CASSSGSPPPTKTQYF. The DNA of the CDR3 is TGTGCCAGTAGTAGCGGGAGTCCCCCCCCAACGAAGACCCAGTACTTC.

V and J are TRBV11-3 and TRBJ2-2; 7 nucleotides align to TRBD1. CDR3 length: 16 amino acids. From germline, CDR1 is SGHNT and CDR2 YENEEA. V was pared by 3 bases and J by 6 bases, with 10 bases of the junction left unmatched. The CDR3 nucleotides read TGTGCCAGCAGCTTCCGCACAGGGGTTAATCCCGGGGAGCTGTTTTTT. It yields the protein CASSFRTGVNPGELFF.

The rearrangement links TRBV19 to TRBJ1-2, with a possible D match to TRBD1 (5 bases). This CDR3 region has 14 residues. The V gene's germline CDR1 is LNHDA and CDR2 SQIVND (reference sequence). V gave up 2 bases and J gave up 6 bases, with 13 bases separating them. DNA for the CDR3: TGTGCCAGTAGTATATGGGAGGGGCCAAATGGCTACACCTTC. Translated: CASSIWEGPNGYTF.

The J gene is TRBJ2-1, the V gene TRBV7-2; D remains ambiguous. This CDR3 is 16 amino acids long. Between the trimmed V and J ends, which lost 1 base and 0 bases, there was a span of 10 bases. CDR1 SGHTA and CDR2 FQGNSA come from the germline V gene. CDR3 coding DNA: TGTGCCAGCAGCTTAGGTCCCACGAGCTCCTACAATGAGCAGTTCTTC. It encodes CASSLGPTSSYNEQFF.

The J gene is TRBJ2-1, the V gene TRBV5-4; 7 positions match TRBD2. The CDR3 has 15 residues. Looked up from germline, CDR1 is SGHNT and CDR2 is YYREEE (reference sequence). J lost 10 bases, V lost 0 bases, and 10 bases had no gene match. The CDR3 reads CASSLARGYGREQFF. Written as DNA, the CDR3 is TGTGCCAGCAGCTTGGCGAGAGGGTACGGGAGGGAGCAGTTCTTC.

J is TRBJ1-1 and V is TRBV29-1; TRBD1 matches at 10 bases. Per the germline V gene, CDR1 is SQVTM and CDR2 is ANQGSEA. V gave up 7 bases and J gave up 5 bases; unmatched junction bases: 13. The CDR3 loop spans 15 amino acids. CDR3 nucleotides: TGCAGCGCCGAATGGGGCGACAGGGGGCGAACTGAAGCTTTCTTT. This codes for CSAEWGDRGRTEAFF.

Remarks on this clone: Other DNA sequences in this specimen translate into the identical CDR3. The CDR3 DNA reads TGCGCCAGCAGCTTGGGCGGGGGGCCAGATACGCAGTATTTT. This codes for CASSLGGGPDTQYF. The V gene is TRBV5-1, the J gene TRBJ2-3, with 8 bases aligning to TRBD2. In germline, CDR1 is SGHRS, CDR2 YFSETQ. The CDR3 totals 14 residues. J gave up 4 bases and V 0 bases, and 1 base lay outside the gene matches.

Comment on this clone: Within the sample, other DNA sequences also encode this same CDR3. The chain employs TRBV5-1 and TRBJ2-7; weak D call: TRBD2 (6 bases). V lost 5 bases, J lost 3 bases, and 9 bases lay in between. Germline V gene sequence: CDR1 SGHRS, CDR2 YFSETQ. The CDR3 loop spans 12 amino acids. Written as DNA, the CDR3 is TGCGCCAGCAGTCTGGGGGGCTACGAGCAGTACTTC. Protein sequence: CASSLGGYEQYF.

The chain employs TRBV7-2 and TRBJ1-3; no reliable D call. Germline CDR1 reads SGHTA; CDR2 reads FQGNSA. The CDR3 runs 15 residues. Trimming took 5 bases from V and 2 from J, leaving 13 bases between them. CDR3 bases: TGTGCCAGCAGCCGATGGGCCGAACCTGGAAACACCATATATTTT. Its translation: CASSRWAEPGNTIYF.

The V call is TRBV7-9, the J call TRBJ2-2; 9 bases fit TRBD1. The CDR3 spans 14 residues. Germline V gene lookup returns CDR1 SEHNR and CDR2 FQNEAQ (reference sequence). The V gene end was trimmed by 3 bases and the J gene end by 6 bases; junction bases not matched to a gene: 2. CDR3 in amino acids: CASSLGQGAGELFF. The CDR3 DNA is TGTGCCAGCAGCTTGGGACAGGGAGCCGGGGAGCTGTTTTTT.

V usage is TRBV5-1 and J usage is TRBJ2-7; a weak D match, TRBD2 (5 bases). V was cut by 1 base and J by 0 bases, with 11 bases left in between. In germline, CDR1 is SGHRS, CDR2 YFSETQ. The CDR3 sequence is 15 residues long. CDR3 sequence: CASSLRAESSYEQYF. CDR3 coding DNA: TGCGCCAGCAGCTTGAGAGCGGAAAGCTCCTACGAGCAGTACTTC.

This chain joins TRBV6-5 and TRBJ2-3; TRBD1 aligns across 9 bases. The CDR3 spans 15 residues. After removal of 2 bases from V and 7 bases from J, the junction contained 7 bases not matched to a gene. Germline CDR1 MNHEY, CDR2 SVGAGI. The CDR3 reads CASSYRGTGQNTQYF. Written as DNA, the CDR3 is TGTGCCAGCAGTTACCGCGGGACAGGGCAAAATACGCAGTATTTT.